This T cell receptor (beta chain) was captured in a study of cytomegalovirus exposure and HLA in healthy donors. General observations from the study: Many donors shared some public TCRs, even though most TCR sequences were rare. Sequencing likely caused a cluster of highly shared sequence variants. A further, later analysis showed that HLA-associated TCR beta chains (compared with equally common others) were more clonally expanded.

With regard to this clone: The antigen remains unidentified.

CDR1 is SGDLS and CDR2 is YYNGEE in the germline V gene. CDR3 size: 18 residues. V shed 0 bases, J shed 5 bases, and the junction held 12 bases outside the gene matches. Use of 60 Vbeta and 13 Jbeta primers characterized the PCR. Produced via immunoSEQ multiplex PCR; TCRdb's table is partial and in-frame only. In the table there are about 120,000 clones, 80% to 85% of which are singletons. This TCR came from a man aged 30 to 45 in good health and CMV-seronegative. The rearrangement joins TRBV9 to TRBJ2-3; 10 positions agree with TRBD2. The sample was PBMCs. This CDR3 is CASSVDYDQRGGRDTQYF. CDR3 nucleotide sequence: TGTGCCAGCAGCGTAGATTACGATCAGCGGGGGGGGAGAGATACGCAGTATTTT. The complete variable domain, with remaining parts taken from reference TRBV9 and TRBJ2-3, reads DSGVTQTPKHLITATGQRVTLRCSPRSGDLSVYWYQQSLDQGLQFLIQYYNGEERAKGNILERFSAQQFPDLHSELNLSSLELGDSALYFCASSVDYDQRGGRDTQYFGPGTRLTVL.